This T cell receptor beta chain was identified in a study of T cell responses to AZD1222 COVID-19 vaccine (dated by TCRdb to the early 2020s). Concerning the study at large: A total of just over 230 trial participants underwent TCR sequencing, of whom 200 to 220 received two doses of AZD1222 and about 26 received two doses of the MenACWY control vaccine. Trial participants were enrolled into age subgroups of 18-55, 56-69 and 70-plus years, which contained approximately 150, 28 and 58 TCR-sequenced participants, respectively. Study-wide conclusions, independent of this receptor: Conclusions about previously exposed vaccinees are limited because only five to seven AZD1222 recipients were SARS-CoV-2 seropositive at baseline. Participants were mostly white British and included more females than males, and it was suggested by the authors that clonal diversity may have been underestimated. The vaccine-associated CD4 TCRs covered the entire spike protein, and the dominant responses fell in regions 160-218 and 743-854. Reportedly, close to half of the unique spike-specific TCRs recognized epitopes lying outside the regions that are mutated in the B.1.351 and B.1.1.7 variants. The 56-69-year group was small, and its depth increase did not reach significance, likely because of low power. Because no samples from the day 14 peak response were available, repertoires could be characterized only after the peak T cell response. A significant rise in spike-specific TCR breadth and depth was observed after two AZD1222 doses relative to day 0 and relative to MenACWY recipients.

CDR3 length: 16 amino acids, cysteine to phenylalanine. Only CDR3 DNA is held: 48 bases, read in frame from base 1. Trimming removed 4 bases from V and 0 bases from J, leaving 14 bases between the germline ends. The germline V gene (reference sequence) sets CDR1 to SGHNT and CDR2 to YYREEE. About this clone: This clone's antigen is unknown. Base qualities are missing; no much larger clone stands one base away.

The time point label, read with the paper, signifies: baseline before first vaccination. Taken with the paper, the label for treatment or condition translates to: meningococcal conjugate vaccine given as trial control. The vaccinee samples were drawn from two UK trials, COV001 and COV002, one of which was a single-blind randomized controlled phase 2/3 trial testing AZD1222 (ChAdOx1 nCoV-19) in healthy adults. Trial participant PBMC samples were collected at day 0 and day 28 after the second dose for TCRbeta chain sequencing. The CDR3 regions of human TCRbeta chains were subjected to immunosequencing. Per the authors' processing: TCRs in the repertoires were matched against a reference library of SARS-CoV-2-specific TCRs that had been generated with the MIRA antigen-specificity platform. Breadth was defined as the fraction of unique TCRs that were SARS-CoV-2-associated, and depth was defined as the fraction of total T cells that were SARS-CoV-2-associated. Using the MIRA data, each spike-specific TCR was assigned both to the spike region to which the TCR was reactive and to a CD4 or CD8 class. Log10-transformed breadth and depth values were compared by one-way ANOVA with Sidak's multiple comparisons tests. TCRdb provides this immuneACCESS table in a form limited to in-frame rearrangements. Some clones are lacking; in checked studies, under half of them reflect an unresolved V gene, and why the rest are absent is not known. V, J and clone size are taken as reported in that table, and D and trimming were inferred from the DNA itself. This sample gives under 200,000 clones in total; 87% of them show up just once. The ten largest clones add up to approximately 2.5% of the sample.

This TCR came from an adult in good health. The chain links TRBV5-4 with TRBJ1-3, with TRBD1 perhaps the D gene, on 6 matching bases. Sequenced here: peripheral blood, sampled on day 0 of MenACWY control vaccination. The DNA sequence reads TGTGCCAGCAGCGTGGGGGGACACCTCTCTGGAAACACCATATATTTT. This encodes CASSVGGHLSGNTIYF.